These 11 T cell receptor beta chains share one sample of origin, sequenced in a study of monozygotic twins with inflammatory bowel disease. TCRdb re-called the 5' RACE reads, yielding one record per CDR3 amino acid sequence without DNA. The table for this sample gives 150,000 to 200,000 distinct CDR3 sequences. Input material: blood. The receptors shown here come from a human donor with ulcerative colitis or Crohn's disease, or a healthy co-twin of an affected twin (not recorded which).

This rearrangement joins TRBV7-9 to TRBJ1-2; as DNA is missing, the TRBD1 call by TCRdb cannot be tested. The CDR3 loop spans 15 amino acids. Germline V lookup: CDR1 SEHNR, CDR2 FQNEAQ (reference sequence). CDR3 sequence: CASSSTVTANYGYTF. Full variable domain (outside the CDR3, taken from reference TRBV7-9 and TRBJ1-2): DTGVSQNPRHKITKRGQNVTFRCDPISEHNRLYWYRQTLGQGPEFLTYFQNEAQLEKSRLLSDRFSAERPKGSFSTLEIQRTEQGDSAMYLCASSSTVTANYGYTFGSGTRLTVV.

The V call is TRBV5-1, the J call TRBJ2-1; TCRdb's D gene call, TRBD2, goes unchecked for lack of DNA. In germline, CDR1 is SGHRS, CDR2 YFSETQ. This CDR3 spans 17 amino acids. The CDR3 loop reads CASSKNPGTSGVNEQFF.

The V and J genes are TRBV20-1 and TRBJ1-1. This CDR3 is built from 14 residues. The V gene's germline CDR1 is DFQATT and CDR2 SNEGSKA (reference sequence). The CDR3: CSASGTRLNTEAFF.

The rearrangement joins TRBV7-9 to TRBJ1-2. The V gene's germline CDR1 is SEHNR and CDR2 FQNEAQ (reference sequence). The CDR3 runs 14 residues. This chain's CDR3 is CASSFGGKTYGYTF.

This chain joins TRBV7-9 and TRBJ1-1; the D call from TCRdb, TRBD1, cannot be confirmed without DNA. This CDR3 is 15 amino acids long. Per germline, CDR1 SEHNR and CDR2 FQNEAQ (reference sequence). CDR3 sequence: CASNRGTGIHTEAFF.

The V gene is TRBV12-3 or TRBV12-4, the J gene TRBJ1-2; the TRBD1 assignment by TCRdb is unverifiable without DNA. This CDR3 contains 13 residues. CDR3 sequence reads: CASSLDRVYGYTF.

V is TRBV10-3 and J is TRBJ1-5. Looked up from germline, CDR1 is ENHRY and CDR2 is SYGVKD. The CDR3 is made up of 15 amino acids. CDR3 amino acids: CAISESPDSNQPQHF.

The chain carries TRBV30 and TRBJ2-7; TCRdb picks TRBD1, but there is no DNA to check that call. CDR3 size: 12 residues. In germline, CDR1 is GTSNPN, CDR2 SVGIG (reference sequence). The CDR3 reads CAASGGLREQYF.

The chain links TRBV28 to TRBJ2-3; TCRdb gives TRBD1 as the D gene, but with no DNA this cannot be confirmed. The CDR3 covers 16 residues. Germline lookup yields CDR1 MDHEN and CDR2 SYDVKM. The CDR3 here is CASISTRVFSTDTQYF.

The chain couples TRBV5-4 to TRBJ2-3. Germline V gene data show CDR1 as SGHNT and CDR2 as YYREEE (reference sequence). CDR3 length equals 16 residues. The CDR3 spells CASSWDREGGTDTQYF.

This chain's CDR3 is CARGVAITGELFF. The V call is TRBV7-2, the J call TRBJ2-2. From germline, CDR1 is SGHTA and CDR2 FQGNSA. This CDR3 is 13 amino acids long.